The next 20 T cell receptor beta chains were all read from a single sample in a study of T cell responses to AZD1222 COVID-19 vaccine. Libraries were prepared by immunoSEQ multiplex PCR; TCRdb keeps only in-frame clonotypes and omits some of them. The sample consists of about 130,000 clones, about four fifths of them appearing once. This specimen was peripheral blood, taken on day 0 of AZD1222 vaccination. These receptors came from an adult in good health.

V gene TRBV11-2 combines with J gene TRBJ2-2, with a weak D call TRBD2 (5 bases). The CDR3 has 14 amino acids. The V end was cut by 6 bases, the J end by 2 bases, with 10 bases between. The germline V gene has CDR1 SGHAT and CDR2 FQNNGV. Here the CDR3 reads CASSRRGNTGELFF. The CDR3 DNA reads TGTGCCAGCAGTCGACGGGGTAACACCGGGGAGCTGTTTTTT. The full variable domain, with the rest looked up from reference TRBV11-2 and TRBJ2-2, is EAGVAQSPRYKIIEKRQSVAFWCNPISGHATLYWYQQILGQGPKLLIQFQNNGVVDDSQLPKDRFSAERLKGVDSTLKIQPAKLEDSAVYLCASSRRGNTGELFFGEGSRLTVL.

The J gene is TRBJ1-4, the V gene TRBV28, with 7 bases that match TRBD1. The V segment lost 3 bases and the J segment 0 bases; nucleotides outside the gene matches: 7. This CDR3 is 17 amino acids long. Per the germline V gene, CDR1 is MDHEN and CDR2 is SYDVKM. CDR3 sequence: CASSLTRDSATNEKLFF. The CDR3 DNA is TGTGCCAGCAGTTTGACCCGGGACAGCGCAACTAATGAAAAACTGTTTTTT.

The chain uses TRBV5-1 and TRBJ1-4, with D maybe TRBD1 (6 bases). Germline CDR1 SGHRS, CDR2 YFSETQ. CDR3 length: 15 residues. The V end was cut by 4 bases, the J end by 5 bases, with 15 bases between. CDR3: CASSVGTLRNEKLFF. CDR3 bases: TGCGCCAGCAGCGTAGGGACACTTAGGAATGAAAAACTGTTTTTT. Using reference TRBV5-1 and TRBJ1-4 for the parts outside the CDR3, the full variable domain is KAGVTQTPRYLIKTRGQQVTLSCSPISGHRSVSWYQQTPGQGLQFLFEYFSETQRNKGNFPGRFSGRQFSNSRSEMNVSTLELGDSALYLCASSVGTLRNEKLFFGSGTQLSVL.

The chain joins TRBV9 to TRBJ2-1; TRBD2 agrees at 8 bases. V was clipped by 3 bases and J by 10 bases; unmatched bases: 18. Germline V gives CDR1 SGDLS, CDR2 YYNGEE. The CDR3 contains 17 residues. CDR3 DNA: TGTGCCAGCAGCGCGGAGTTGGGGACTAGGAGTACACAGGAGCAGTTCTTC. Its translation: CASSAELGTRSTQEQFF.

CDR3 residues: CASSPDIQETQYF. The CDR3 nucleotides read TGTGCCAGCTCACCTGACATCCAAGAGACCCAGTACTTC. The rearrangement links TRBV18 to TRBJ2-5; D ambiguous. The CDR3 has 13 amino acids. Germline V lookup: CDR1 KGHSH, CDR2 LQKENI. Trimming removed 3 bases at V and 1 base at J, with 6 bases between.

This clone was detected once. The CDR3 DNA reads as TGCGCCAGCAGCTCACGTCCCTCCGGGGATGCCCACGAGCAGTACTTC. It is translated as CASSSRPSGDAHEQYF. This chain uses TRBV5-1 with TRBJ2-7; the D gene is possibly TRBD2 (5 bases). The CDR3 is 16 amino acids. Germline V lookup: CDR1 SGHRS, CDR2 YFSETQ. V shed 3 bases and J shed 5 bases, with 21 bases lying between them. Looking up the rest from reference TRBV5-1 and TRBJ2-7 gives the full variable domain: KAGVTQTPRYLIKTRGQQVTLSCSPISGHRSVSWYQQTPGQGLQFLFEYFSETQRNKGNFPGRFSGRQFSNSRSEMNVSTLELGDSALYLCASSSRPSGDAHEQYFGPGTRLTVT.

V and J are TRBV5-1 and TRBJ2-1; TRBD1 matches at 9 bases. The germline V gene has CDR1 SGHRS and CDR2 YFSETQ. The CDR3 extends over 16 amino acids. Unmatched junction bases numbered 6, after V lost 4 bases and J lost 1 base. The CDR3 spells CASSRPGTGSYNEQFF. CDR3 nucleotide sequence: TGCGCCAGCAGCCGGCCGGGGACAGGGTCCTACAATGAGCAGTTCTTC.

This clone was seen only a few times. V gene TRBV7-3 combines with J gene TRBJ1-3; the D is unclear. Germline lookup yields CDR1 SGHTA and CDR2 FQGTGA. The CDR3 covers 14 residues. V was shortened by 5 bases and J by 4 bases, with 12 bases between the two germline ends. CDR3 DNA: TGTGCCAGCAGCCTGGGTGCAACCGGAAACACCATATATTTT. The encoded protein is CASSLGATGNTIYF.

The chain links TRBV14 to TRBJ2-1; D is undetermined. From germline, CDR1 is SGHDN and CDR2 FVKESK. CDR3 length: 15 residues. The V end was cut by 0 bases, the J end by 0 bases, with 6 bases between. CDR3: CASSQDISSYNEQFF. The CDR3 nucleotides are TGTGCCAGCAGCCAAGATATTAGCTCCTACAATGAGCAGTTCTTC. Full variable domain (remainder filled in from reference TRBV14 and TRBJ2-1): EAGVTQFPSHSVIEKGQTVTLRCDPISGHDNLYWYRRVMGKEIKFLLHFVKESKQDESGMPNNRFLAERTGGTYSTLKVQPAELEDSGVYFCASSQDISSYNEQFFGPGTRLTVL.

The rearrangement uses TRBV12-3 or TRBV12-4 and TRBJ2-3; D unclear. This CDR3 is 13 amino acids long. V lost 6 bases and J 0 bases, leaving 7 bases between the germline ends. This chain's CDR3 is CASRPSSTDTQYF. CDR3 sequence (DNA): TGTGCCAGCAGGCCCTCTAGCACAGATACGCAGTATTTT.

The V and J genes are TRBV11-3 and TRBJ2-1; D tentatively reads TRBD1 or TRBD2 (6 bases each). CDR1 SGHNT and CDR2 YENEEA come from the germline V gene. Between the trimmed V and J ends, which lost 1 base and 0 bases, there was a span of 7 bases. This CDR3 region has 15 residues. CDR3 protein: CASSLAGASYNEQFF. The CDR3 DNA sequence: TGTGCCAGCAGCTTAGCGGGGGCCTCCTACAATGAGCAGTTCTTC.

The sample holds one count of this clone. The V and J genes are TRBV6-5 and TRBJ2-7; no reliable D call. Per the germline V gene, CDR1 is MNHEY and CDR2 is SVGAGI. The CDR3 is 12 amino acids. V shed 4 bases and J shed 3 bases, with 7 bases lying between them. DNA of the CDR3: TGTGCCAGCAGTTCCCTCTACTACGAGCAGTACTTC. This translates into CASSSLYYEQYF.

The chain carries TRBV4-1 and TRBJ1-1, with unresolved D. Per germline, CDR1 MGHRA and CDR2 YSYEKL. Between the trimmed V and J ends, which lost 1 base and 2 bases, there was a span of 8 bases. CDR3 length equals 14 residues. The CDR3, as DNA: TGCGCCAGCAGCCAAGCCGGCATTAACACTGAAGCTTTCTTT. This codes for CASSQAGINTEAFF.

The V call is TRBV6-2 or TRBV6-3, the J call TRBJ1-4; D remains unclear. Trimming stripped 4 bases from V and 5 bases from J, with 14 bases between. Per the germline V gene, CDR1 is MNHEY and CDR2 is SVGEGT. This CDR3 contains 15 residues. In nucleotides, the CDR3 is TGTGCCAGCAGTTCGCCACGGACTGGAAATGAAAAACTGTTTTTT. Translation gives CASSSPRTGNEKLFF.

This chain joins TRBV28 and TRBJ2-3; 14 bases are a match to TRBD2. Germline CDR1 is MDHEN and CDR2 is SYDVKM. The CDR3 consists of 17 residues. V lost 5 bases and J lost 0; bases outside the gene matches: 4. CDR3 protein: CASSRTSGGTSTDTQYF. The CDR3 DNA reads TGTGCCAGCAGTCGGACTAGCGGGGGGACTAGCACAGATACGCAGTATTTT.

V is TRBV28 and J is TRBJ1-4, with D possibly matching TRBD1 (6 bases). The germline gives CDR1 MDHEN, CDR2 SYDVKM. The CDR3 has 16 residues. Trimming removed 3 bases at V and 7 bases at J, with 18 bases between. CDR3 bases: TGTGCCAGCAGTTTGGTGACGGGGGCCAGGGGTGAAAAACTGTTTTTT. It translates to CASSLVTGARGEKLFF. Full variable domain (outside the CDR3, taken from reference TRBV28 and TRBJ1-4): DVKVTQSSRYLVKRTGEKVFLECVQDMDHENMFWYRQDPGLGLRLIYFSYDVKMKEKGDIPEGYSVSREKKERFSLILESASTNQTSMYLCASSLVTGARGEKLFFGSGTQLSVL.

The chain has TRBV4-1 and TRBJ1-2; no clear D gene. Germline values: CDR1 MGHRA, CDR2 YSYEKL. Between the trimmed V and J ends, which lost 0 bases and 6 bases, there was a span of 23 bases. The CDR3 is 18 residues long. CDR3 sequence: CASSQDQTSPGRTHGYTF. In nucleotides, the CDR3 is TGCGCCAGCAGCCAAGATCAAACCTCACCGGGGAGGACTCATGGCTACACCTTC.

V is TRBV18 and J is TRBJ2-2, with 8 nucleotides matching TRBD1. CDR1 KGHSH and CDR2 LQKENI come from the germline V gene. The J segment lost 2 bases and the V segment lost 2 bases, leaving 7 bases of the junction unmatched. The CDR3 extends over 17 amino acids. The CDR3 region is CASSPVPTGVNTGELFF. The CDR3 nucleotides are TGTGCCAGCTCACCAGTCCCGACAGGGGTTAACACCGGGGAGCTGTTTTTT.

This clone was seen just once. DNA for the CDR3: TGTGCCAGCAGCTTGATCCGGGACAGGGGGCTTCGGAGCAATCAGCCCCAGCATTTT. This encodes CASSLIRDRGLRSNQPQHF. V gene TRBV5-8 combines with J gene TRBJ1-5, with 12 bases identical to TRBD1. The germline V gene has CDR1 SGHTS and CDR2 YDEGEE. This CDR3 comprises 19 residues. The V segment lost 1 base and the J segment 1 base; nucleotides outside the gene matches: 9.

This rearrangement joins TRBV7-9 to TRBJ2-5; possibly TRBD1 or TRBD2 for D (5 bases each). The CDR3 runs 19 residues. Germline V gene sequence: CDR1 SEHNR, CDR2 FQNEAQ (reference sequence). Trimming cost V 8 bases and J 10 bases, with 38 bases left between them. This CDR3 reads CASEEGPVGLPSPKAGQYF. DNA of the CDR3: TGTGCCAGCGAAGAGGGCCCAGTGGGGCTTCCCAGCCCCAAGGCGGGCCAGTACTTC.